This record looks at one T cell receptor (beta chain) sequence and its context. What this receptor recognizes is not known. It has no much larger one-base neighbor in the sample; base qualities were not kept. The data were obtained in a study of Ad26.COV2.S vaccination and SARS-CoV-2 variants (dated by TCRdb to the early 2020s). Broadly, across the study: Donors in the vaccine arm were drawn from COV1001, a phase I-IIa trial of Ad26.COV2.S in healthy adults that was multicentre, randomized, double-blind and placebo-controlled. Dosing of Ad26.COV2.S was intramuscular, at either 5x10^10 or 1x10^11 viral particles, delivered as one shot or as two shots spaced 56 days apart. TCRbeta repertoire sequencing was used to assess the specificity and breadth of SARS-CoV-2-reactive T cell receptors after Ad26.COV2.S vaccination. A total of 32 samples were included in the TCR-sequenced set, comprising some 20 Ad26.COV2.S vaccine recipients, 5 placebo recipients and 8 SARS-CoV-2 convalescent individuals. Trial participants were randomized into five groups of five, in which low-dose or high-dose Ad26.COV2.S was given once or twice, or placebo was given on both occasions. Throughout the experiments and outcome assessment, investigators stayed blinded to trial group allocation.

Study-level results and caveats: The study was not powered to compare responses between vaccine doses or regimens. Compared with placebo recipients, Ad26.COV2.S recipients showed higher spike-specific TCR breadth (P = 0.0014). The authors noted that total T cell responses may have been underestimated by the TCR breadth and depth analyses. Vaccine and placebo recipients had similar non-spike TCR breadth, a finding consistent with the vaccine containing only spike. Substantial breadth of spike-specific CD8+ and CD4+ T cell responses was reported after vaccination.

Taken with the paper, the label for treatment or condition translates to: 15 to 20 received Ad26.COV2.S at low or high dose, single or two shots; 5 received placebo; per-sample allocation not given. For vaccine and placebo recipients, the sequenced repertoires came from samples collected on day 63 after the first injection. In Cohort 1b, about 25 adults aged 18-55 years were enrolled at a single site in Boston, USA, between 29 July and 7 August 2020. Ad26.COV2.S was a replication-incompetent adenovirus type 26 vector expressing a prefusion-stabilized SARS-CoV-2 spike protein from the original Wuhan strain. TCRbeta CDR3 regions were sequenced with the immunoSEQ Assay. After extraction, genomic DNA underwent amplification by bias-controlled multiplex PCR, followed by high-throughput sequencing. The published analysis was carried out like this. To quantify the absolute abundance of every unique TCRbeta CDR3 region, sequences were collapsed and filtered. T cell fraction was estimated by normalizing TCRbeta template counts to usable DNA, which was measured by amplifying reference genes present in all nucleated cells. Repertoire TCRs were annotated as SARS-CoV-2-specific by exact matching of V gene, CDR3 amino acid sequence and J gene to a known reactive TCR set. The reference SARS-CoV-2 TCR set was derived from MIRA and filtered for enrichment in COVID-19-positive ImmuneCODE repertoires, a step that removed public or cross-reactive TCRs. Using the MIRA antigens, annotated TCRs were further analysed by specific ORF or by position within an ORF. Breadth was defined as annotated unique rearrangements over total unique productive rearrangements; depth was the summed frequency of those rearrangements. Two-sided Wilcoxon rank-sum tests were applied when comparing TCR breadth between groups. TCRdb mirrors the immuneACCESS table, restricted to in-frame sequences. Some clones are absent from its copies; in checked studies, under half trace to an unresolved V gene, and the reason for the others is unknown. V, J and clone size reflect that table, while D and trimming were determined from the DNA. The table for this sample lists 300,000 to 500,000 clones; roughly nine tenths of them were counted only once. Together, the top ten hold approximately 3.7% of the sample.

Taken from the germline V gene, the CDR1 and CDR2 loops are MNHEY and SVGAGI. The CDR3 runs 15 amino acids, cysteine and phenylalanine included. The DNA shown is the 45-base CDR3, in frame from base 1. The germline ends are 8 bases apart after V is trimmed by 0 bases and J by 0 bases. The receptor comes from a person between 18 and 65 years old who received the Ad26.COV2.S COVID-19 vaccine or a placebo. The sequence links TRBV6-5 to TRBJ1-1, with no D gene named confidently. The sample was peripheral blood, taken in a trial of Ad26.COV2.S vaccine versus placebo. The CDR3 region reads CASSYSSGVNTEAFF. The DNA sequence reads TGTGCCAGCAGTTACTCGTCCGGGGTGAACACTGAAGCTTTCTTT.